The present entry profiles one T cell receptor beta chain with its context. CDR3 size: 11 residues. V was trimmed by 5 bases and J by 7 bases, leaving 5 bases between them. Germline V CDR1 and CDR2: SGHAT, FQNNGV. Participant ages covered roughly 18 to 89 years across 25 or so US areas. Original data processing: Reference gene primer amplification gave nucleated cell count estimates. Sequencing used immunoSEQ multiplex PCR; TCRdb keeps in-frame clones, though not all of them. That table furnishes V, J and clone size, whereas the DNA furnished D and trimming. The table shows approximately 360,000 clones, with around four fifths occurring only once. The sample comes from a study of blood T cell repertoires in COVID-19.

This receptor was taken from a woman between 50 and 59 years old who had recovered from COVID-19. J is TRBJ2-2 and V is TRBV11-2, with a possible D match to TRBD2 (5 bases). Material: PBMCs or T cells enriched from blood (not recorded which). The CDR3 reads CASSGGGELFF. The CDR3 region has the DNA TGTGCCAGCAGCGGAGGCGGGGAGCTGTTTTTT. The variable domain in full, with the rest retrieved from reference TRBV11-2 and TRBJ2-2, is EAGVAQSPRYKIIEKRQSVAFWCNPISGHATLYWYQQILGQGPKLLIQFQNNGVVDDSQLPKDRFSAERLKGVDSTLKIQPAKLEDSAVYLCASSGGGELFFGEGSRLTVL.